The 28 T cell receptor beta chains given below trace back to one sample, sequenced in a study of beta chain features in type 1 diabetes. The study reverse transcribed the entire isolated RNA, so it sequenced expressed TCRB transcripts. Assay: immunoSEQ multiplex PCR; the TCRdb copy retains only in-frame clones and omits some. The sample yields about 140,000 clones, 9.7% seen once. What was sequenced was central memory CD4+ T cells from blood. The receptors originated from a woman aged 40 to 50 in good health.

The genes are TRBV9 and TRBJ2-1; 8 nucleotides match TRBD2. This CDR3 has 14 amino acids. The germline V gene has CDR1 SGDLS and CDR2 YYNGEE. Trimming took 4 bases from V and 8 from J; bases not matched to a gene: 8. DNA for the CDR3: TGTGCCAGCAGCACCGGGACTAGGGGGTATGAGCAGTTCTTC. It yields the protein CASSTGTRGYEQFF.

DNA of the CDR3: TGTGCCAGCAGTCAACAGTTTGGGCCCCTCCAAGAGACCCAGTACTTC. Protein product: CASSQQFGPLQETQYF. This chain links TRBV6-6 with TRBJ2-5; D call uncertain. This CDR3 is 16 amino acids long. V dropped 5 bases and J dropped 1 base, with 17 bases sitting between them. Germline loops: CDR1 MNHNY, CDR2 SVGAGI (reference sequence).

This clone appeared a single time. The genes are TRBV5-6 and TRBJ1-6; tentatively, D is TRBD1 (5 bases). The CDR3 runs 14 residues. Germline V gives CDR1 SGHDT, CDR2 YYEEEE. V gave up 0 bases and J gave up 5 bases, with 6 bases separating them. This CDR3 reads CASSLGQNNSPLHF. The CDR3 coding sequence is TGTGCCAGCAGCTTGGGACAGAATAATTCACCCCTCCACTTT.

The genes are TRBV7-9 and TRBJ1-2; 7 bases match TRBD1. The CDR3 totals 19 residues. With 2 bases clipped from V and 3 bases from J, the junction kept 18 bases outside the gene matches. The V gene's germline CDR1 is SEHNR and CDR2 FQNEAQ (reference sequence). CDR3 DNA sequence: TGTGCCAGCAGCTTACCAAACACACCCCGGGACAGATCTCACTATGGCTACACCTTC. Translated, it gives CASSLPNTPRDRSHYGYTF.

This clone occurred a few times. V is TRBV7-9 and J is TRBJ2-1; D is possibly TRBD1 (5 bases). Germline V gives CDR1 SEHNR, CDR2 FQNEAQ (reference sequence). Trimming removed 2 bases from V and 8 bases from J, with 7 bases in between. This CDR3 is 12 amino acids long. This CDR3 is CASSLKGYEQFF. The CDR3 DNA reads as TGTGCCAGCAGCTTAAAGGGGTATGAGCAGTTCTTC.

This clone was counted only a few times. The rearrangement joins TRBV29-1 to TRBJ2-7; TRBD2 aligns across 7 bases. The germline V gene encodes CDR1 SQVTM and CDR2 ANQGSEA. This CDR3 is 14 amino acids long. Germline trimming cut 4 bases from V and 3 bases from J; bases unmatched to any gene: 9. The CDR3 here is CSVAKTSRNYEQYF. The CDR3 nucleotides read TGCAGCGTTGCTAAGACTAGCCGCAACTACGAGCAGTACTTC.

The V gene is TRBV12-5, the J gene TRBJ2-7; 8 bases are shared with TRBD1. Germline V gene lookup returns CDR1 LGHNT and CDR2 FRNRAP. V lost 8 bases to trimming and J lost 4 bases; unmatched junction nucleotides: 7. The CDR3 has 13 residues. CDR3 sequence reads: CASRTGNGYEQYF. In nucleotides, the CDR3 is TGTGCTAGTCGGACAGGGAATGGGTACGAGCAGTACTTC.

This chain links TRBV19 with TRBJ2-4; perhaps TRBD1 as D (6 bases). Trimming took off 5 bases at V and 1 base at J, with 15 bases between the two ends. There are 16 residues in the CDR3. CDR1 and CDR2 (germline): LNHDA, SQIVND (reference sequence). CDR3 coding DNA: TGTGCCAGTAGTCCCACAGGGAACCGGGCCAAAAACATTCAGTACTTC. This translates into CASSPTGNRAKNIQYF.

The chain carries TRBV27 and TRBJ2-3, with 11 bases identical to TRBD2. The CDR3 covers 19 residues. V gave up 5 bases and J gave up 5 bases; unmatched junction bases: 18. From germline, CDR1 is MNHEY and CDR2 SMNVEV (reference sequence). The chain's CDR3 is CASSPVMRLLAGGGDTQYF. The CDR3, as DNA: TGTGCCAGCAGTCCAGTAATGAGGCTGCTAGCGGGGGGCGGAGATACGCAGTATTTT.

The chain couples TRBV19 to TRBJ1-2, with 9 bases fitting TRBD1. Germline V gene lookup returns CDR1 LNHDA and CDR2 SQIVND (reference sequence). J was trimmed by 7 bases and V by 5 bases; bases with no gene match: 8. CDR3 length: 14 residues. The CDR3 region has the DNA TGTGCCAGTAGTTTTCCGGGACAGGGATCTGGCTACACCTTC. Encoded protein: CASSFPGQGSGYTF.

This clone showed up just a few times. J is TRBJ2-7 and V is TRBV7-2; D might be TRBD2 (6 bases). Germline CDR1 is SGHTA and CDR2 is FQGNSA. V was trimmed by 3 bases and J by 0 bases, leaving 15 bases between them. This CDR3 region has 16 residues. The CDR3 DNA is TGTGCCAGCAGCTTGGGCCCGGGACTCAGCTCCTACGAGCAGTACTTC. Its translation: CASSLGPGLSSYEQYF.

This clone was recorded a few times. This CDR3 reads CASSRQLGTGELFF. The CDR3 DNA sequence: TGCGCCAGCAGTAGACAGCTCGGGACCGGGGAGCTGTTTTTT. V is TRBV10-2 and J is TRBJ2-2; D is possibly TRBD1 (5 bases). V was cut by 5 bases and J by 5 bases, with 12 bases left in between. Germline CDR1 and CDR2: WSHSY and SAAADI. This CDR3 is built from 14 residues.

This clone occurred a few times. The chain joins TRBV19 to TRBJ1-2; D possibly corresponds to TRBD1 (5 bases). Trimming removed 4 bases from V and 2 bases from J, with 5 bases in between. The CDR3 is made up of 12 amino acids. Germline CDR1 and CDR2: LNHDA and SQIVND (reference sequence). CDR3 sequence (DNA): TGTGCCAGTAGTAGACAGAACTATGGCTACACCTTC. This encodes CASSRQNYGYTF.

This clone was seen more than once but under ten times. The genes are TRBV6-5 and TRBJ2-7; TRBD1 agrees at 8 bases. V lost 3 bases and J lost 5; bases outside the gene matches: 9. This CDR3 comprises 15 residues. Germline V lookup: CDR1 MNHEY, CDR2 SVGAGI. The CDR3 nucleotides are TGTGCCAGCAGTTATCTCGGACAGGGCCGGGACGAGCAGTACTTC. It codes for CASSYLGQGRDEQYF.

This clone occurred a few times. CDR3 nucleotide sequence: TGTGCCAGTAGTAAGGGGCTACTGGAGACCCAGTACTTC. It yields the protein CASSKGLLETQYF. The V call is TRBV19, the J call TRBJ2-5; D might be TRBD1 (5 bases). Germline V gene data show CDR1 as LNHDA and CDR2 as SQIVND (reference sequence). Trimming stripped 4 bases from V and 5 bases from J, with 11 bases between. The CDR3 contains 13 residues. Full variable domain (remainder filled in from reference TRBV19 and TRBJ2-5): DGGITQSPKYLFRKEGQNVTLSCEQNLNHDAMYWYRQDPGQGLRLIYYSQIVNDFQKGDIAEGYSVSREKKESFPLTVTSAQKNPTAFYLCASSKGLLETQYFGPGTRLLVL.

The chain couples TRBV5-6 to TRBJ1-2; 7 bases are shared with TRBD1. The germline V gene encodes CDR1 SGHDT and CDR2 YYEEEE. J was trimmed by 10 bases and V by 0 bases; bases with no gene match: 6. CDR3 length: 13 residues. In DNA form, the CDR3 reads TGTGCCAGCAGCTTGGAACGGGACAGTGACTACACCTTC. This gives the protein CASSLERDSDYTF.

In this sample, this clone turned up a few times. The chain uses TRBV2 and TRBJ2-2, with 8 bases aligning to TRBD2. The CDR3 is made up of 14 amino acids. Germline V gene data show CDR1 as SNHLY and CDR2 as FYNNEI. The V segment lost 6 bases and the J segment 4 bases; nucleotides outside the gene matches: 4. CDR3 loop: CASRRLASTGELFF. In DNA, the CDR3 is TGTGCCAGCAGGCGACTAGCGAGCACCGGGGAGCTGTTTTTT. Full variable domain (rest looked up from reference TRBV2 and TRBJ2-2): EPEVTQTPSHQVTQMGQEVILRCVPISNHLYFYWYRQILGQKVEFLVSFYNNEISEKSEIFDDQFSVERPDGSNFTLKIRSTKLEDSAMYFCASRRLASTGELFFGEGSRLTVL.

This clone was found a few times. The chain employs TRBV7-2 and TRBJ1-5; tentative D call: TRBD1 (5 bases). V was cut by 0 bases and J by 5 bases, with 5 bases left in between. Germline lookup yields CDR1 SGHTA and CDR2 FQGNSA. This CDR3 spans 13 amino acids. CDR3: CASSLAGDQPQHF. The CDR3 bases are TGTGCCAGCAGCTTAGCAGGGGATCAGCCCCAGCATTTT.

There are a few counts of this clone. The rearrangement joins TRBV5-1 to TRBJ2-7; no reliable D call. Germline values: CDR1 SGHRS, CDR2 YFSETQ. The CDR3 has 12 amino acids. V was trimmed by 4 bases and J by 0 bases, leaving 5 bases between them. The CDR3 spells CASSLLSYEQYF. Written as DNA, the CDR3 is TGCGCCAGCAGCCTTCTCTCCTACGAGCAGTACTTC.

The chain recombines TRBV7-9 with TRBJ1-6, with a tentative D call TRBD1 (6 bases). The ends were cut back, 5 bases at V and 10 bases at J, with 15 bases in the middle. The germline CDR1 and CDR2 sequences are SEHNR and FQNEAQ (reference sequence). This CDR3 spans 14 amino acids. The CDR3 loop reads CASSQDSSESPLHF. Here the CDR3 DNA reads TGTGCCAGCAGCCAGGACAGTTCGGAATCACCCCTCCACTTT. Combining the CDR3 with reference TRBV7-9 and TRBJ1-6 gives the whole variable domain DTGVSQNPRHKITKRGQNVTFRCDPISEHNRLYWYRQTLGQGPEFLTYFQNEAQLEKSRLLSDRFSAERPKGSFSTLEIQRTEQGDSAMYLCASSQDSSESPLHFGNGTRLTVT.

This clone has more than one count but fewer than ten. This chain links TRBV18 with TRBJ2-7, with a weak D call TRBD2 (5 bases). V shed 6 bases and J shed 3 bases, with 15 bases lying between them. The CDR3 spans 14 residues. Germline CDR1 reads KGHSH; CDR2 reads LQKENI. The chain's CDR3 is CASSSEGLGYEQYF. The CDR3 DNA sequence: TGTGCCAGCTCGTCCGAGGGATTGGGCTACGAGCAGTACTTC.

This clone has only a few counts. This chain links TRBV11-2 with TRBJ2-5; 9 positions match TRBD1. The CDR3 runs 14 residues. V lost 3 bases and J lost 4; bases outside the gene matches: 3. From germline, CDR1 is SGHAT and CDR2 FQNNGV. The CDR3 sequence: CASSFQDRGETQYF. DNA for the CDR3: TGTGCCAGCAGCTTCCAGGACAGGGGAGAGACCCAGTACTTC.

V gene TRBV19 combines with J gene TRBJ1-4; 8 positions agree with TRBD1. V lost 5 bases to trimming and J lost 6 bases; unmatched junction nucleotides: 11. Per the germline V gene, CDR1 is LNHDA and CDR2 is SQIVND (reference sequence). The CDR3 runs to 16 residues. The CDR3 sequence is CASSDRPGTGDEKLFF. As DNA, the CDR3 is TGTGCCAGTAGTGACAGACCCGGGACAGGAGATGAAAAACTGTTTTTT.

This clone came up many times. The chain couples TRBV7-9 to TRBJ2-5; D is undetermined. The V end was cut by 2 bases, the J end by 4 bases, with 5 bases between. From germline, CDR1 is SEHNR and CDR2 FQNEAQ (reference sequence). CDR3 size: 12 residues. The CDR3 loop reads CASSLSGETQYF. The DNA of the CDR3 is TGTGCCAGCAGCTTATCGGGAGAGACCCAGTACTTC.

This rearrangement joins TRBV6-6 to TRBJ2-7; 11 nucleotides align to TRBD2. CDR1 MNHNY and CDR2 SVGAGI come from the germline V gene (reference sequence). The CDR3 extends over 16 amino acids. V shed 6 bases, J shed 2 bases, and the junction held 9 bases outside the gene matches. The CDR3 reads CASSYSSGGTTYEQYF. In nucleotides, the CDR3 is TGTGCCAGCAGCTATTCTAGCGGGGGGACAACCTACGAGCAGTACTTC.

The chain uses TRBV5-1 and TRBJ2-5; 8 nucleotides agree with TRBD2. The CDR3 loop spans 14 amino acids. With 6 bases clipped from V and 5 bases from J, the junction kept 9 bases outside the gene matches. Germline V CDR1 and CDR2: SGHRS, YFSETQ. The CDR3 protein is CASNPAGGTETQYF. For the CDR3, the DNA is TGCGCCAGCAACCCGGCGGGGGGTACGGAGACCCAGTACTTC.

This clone came up a few times. The CDR3 is CASSLTRRGNEQFF. The DNA for the CDR3 is TGTGCCAGCAGCTTAACTAGACGGGGAAATGAGCAGTTCTTC. V and J are TRBV7-6 and TRBJ2-1, with a possible D match to TRBD2 (5 bases). V was pared by 2 bases and J by 7 bases, with 12 bases between. The CDR3 extends over 14 amino acids. Per germline, CDR1 SGHVS and CDR2 FNYEAQ.

The rearrangement uses TRBV5-1 and TRBJ1-1; weak D call: TRBD1 (5 bases). In germline, CDR1 is SGHRS, CDR2 YFSETQ. Trimming took 2 bases from V and 3 from J, leaving 11 bases between them. The CDR3 totals 14 residues. CDR3 sequence: CASSFAARDTEAFF. The CDR3 DNA sequence: TGCGCCAGCAGCTTCGCCGCCAGGGACACTGAAGCTTTCTTT.